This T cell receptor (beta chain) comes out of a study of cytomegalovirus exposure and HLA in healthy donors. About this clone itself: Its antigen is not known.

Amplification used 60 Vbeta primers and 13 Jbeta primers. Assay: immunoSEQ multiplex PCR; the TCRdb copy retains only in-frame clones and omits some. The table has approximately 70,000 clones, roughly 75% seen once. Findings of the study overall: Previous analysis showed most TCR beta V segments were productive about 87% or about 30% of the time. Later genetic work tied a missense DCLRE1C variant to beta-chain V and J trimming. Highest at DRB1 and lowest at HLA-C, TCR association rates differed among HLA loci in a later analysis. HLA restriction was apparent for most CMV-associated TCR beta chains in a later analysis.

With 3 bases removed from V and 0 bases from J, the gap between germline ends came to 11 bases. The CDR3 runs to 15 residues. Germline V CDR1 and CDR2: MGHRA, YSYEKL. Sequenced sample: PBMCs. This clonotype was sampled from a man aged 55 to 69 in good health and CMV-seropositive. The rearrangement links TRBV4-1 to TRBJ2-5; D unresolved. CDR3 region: CASSHPLMYQETQYF. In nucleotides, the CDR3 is TGCGCCAGCAGCCATCCACTGATGTACCAAGAGACCCAGTACTTC.